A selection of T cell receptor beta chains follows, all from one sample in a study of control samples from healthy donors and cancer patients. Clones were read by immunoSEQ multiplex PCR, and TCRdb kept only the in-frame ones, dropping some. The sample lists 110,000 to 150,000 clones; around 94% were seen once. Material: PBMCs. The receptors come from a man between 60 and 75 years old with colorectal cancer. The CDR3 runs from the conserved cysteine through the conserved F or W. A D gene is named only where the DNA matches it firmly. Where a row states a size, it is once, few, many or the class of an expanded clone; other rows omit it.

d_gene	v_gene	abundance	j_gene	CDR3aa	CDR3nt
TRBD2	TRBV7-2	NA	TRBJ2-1	CASSQASGGLYNEQFF	TGTGCCAGCAGCCAGGCGAGCGGGGGGCTTTACAATGAGCAGTTCTTC
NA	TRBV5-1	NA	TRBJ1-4	CASSLAPPDEKLFF	TGCGCCAGCAGCTTGGCTCCGCCGGATGAAAAACTGTTTTTT
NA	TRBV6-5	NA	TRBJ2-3	CATTRRGTDTQYF	TGTGCCACCACACGAAGGGGCACAGATACGCAGTATTTT
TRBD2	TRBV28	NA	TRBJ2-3	CASSLSLAGGTDTQYF	TGTGCCAGCAGTTTGTCACTAGCGGGGGGCACAGATACGCAGTATTTT
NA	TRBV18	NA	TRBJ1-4	CASSLSIATNEKLFF	TGTGCCAGCTCACTTTCAATTGCAACTAATGAAAAACTGTTTTTT
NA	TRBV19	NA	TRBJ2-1	CASSIGQTEQFF	TGTGCCAGTAGTATTGGGCAGACTGAGCAGTTCTTC
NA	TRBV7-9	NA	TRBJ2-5	CASSLVVVETQYF	TGTGCCAGCAGCTTAGTGGTCGTGGAGACCCAGTACTTC
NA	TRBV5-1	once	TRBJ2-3	CASSGTKGTDTQYF	TGCGCCAGCAGTGGGACGAAGGGGACAGATACGCAGTATTTT
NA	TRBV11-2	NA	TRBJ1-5	CASSPAGSNQPQHF	TGTGCCAGCAGCCCGGCGGGTAGCAATCAGCCCCAGCATTTT
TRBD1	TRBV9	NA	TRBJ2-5	CASSVAGQGKETQYF	TGTGCCAGCAGCGTAGCGGGACAGGGAAAAGAGACCCAGTACTTC
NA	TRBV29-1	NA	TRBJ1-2	CSVVPGRAQGYTF	TGCAGCGTTGTTCCGGGGCGCGCACAGGGCTACACCTTC
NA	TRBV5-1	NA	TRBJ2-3	CASSLTAQATDTQYF	TGCGCCAGCAGCTTAACAGCACAGGCGACAGATACGCAGTATTTT
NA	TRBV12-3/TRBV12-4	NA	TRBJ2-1	CASSLGVASQFF	TGTGCCAGCAGTTTAGGGGTAGCTTCACAGTTCTTC
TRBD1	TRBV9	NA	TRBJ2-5	CASSVADRASAETQYF	TGTGCCAGCAGCGTAGCGGACAGGGCATCCGCGGAGACCCAGTACTTC
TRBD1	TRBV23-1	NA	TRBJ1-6	CASSQSDRGLDNSPLHF	TGCGCCAGCAGTCAATCCGACAGGGGGTTGGATAATTCACCCCTCCACTTT
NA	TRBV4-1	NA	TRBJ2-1	CASSQVRGGDEQFF	TGCGCCAGCAGCCAAGTAAGGGGTGGGGATGAGCAGTTCTTC
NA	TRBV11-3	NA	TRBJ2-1	CASSLMGGHEQFF	TGTGCCAGCAGCCTCATGGGCGGCCATGAGCAGTTCTTC
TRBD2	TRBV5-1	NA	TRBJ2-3	CASSQGTSGTTDTQYF	TGCGCCAGCAGCCAAGGGACTAGCGGTACCACAGATACGCAGTATTTT
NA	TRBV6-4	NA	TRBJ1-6	CASRDNYNSPLHF	TGTGCCAGCAGGGACAACTATAATTCACCCCTCCACTTT
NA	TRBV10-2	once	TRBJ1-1	CASSESGENTEAFF	TGCGCCAGCAGTGAGTCGGGAGAAAACACTGAAGCTTTCTTT
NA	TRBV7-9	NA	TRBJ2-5	CASSLVGTGEETQYF	TGTGCCAGCAGCTTAGTAGGGACGGGGGAAGAGACCCAGTACTTC
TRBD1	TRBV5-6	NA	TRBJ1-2	CASSSPRTGAYGYTF	TGTGCCAGCAGCTCCCCTCGGACAGGGGCCTATGGCTACACCTTC
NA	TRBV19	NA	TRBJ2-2	CASSETRQNTGELFF	TGTGCCAGTAGTGAGACCCGGCAGAACACCGGGGAGCTGTTTTTT
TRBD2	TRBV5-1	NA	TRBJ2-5	CASTLSSGGTETQYF	TGCGCCAGCACCCTATCTAGCGGGGGTACGGAGACCCAGTACTTC
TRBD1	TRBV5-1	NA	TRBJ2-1	CASSPGDRGSYNEQFF	TGCGCCAGCAGTCCCGGGGACAGGGGCTCCTACAATGAGCAGTTCTTC
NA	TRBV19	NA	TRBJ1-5	CASSMWGEGQPQHF	TGTGCCAGTAGTATGTGGGGCGAGGGTCAGCCCCAGCATTTT
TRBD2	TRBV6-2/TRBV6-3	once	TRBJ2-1	CASSYSQRGGVGEQFF	TGTGCCAGCAGTTACTCCCAGCGGGGGGGCGTAGGTGAGCAGTTCTTC
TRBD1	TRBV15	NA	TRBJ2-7	CATSRPQGVNSYEQYF	TGTGCCACCAGCAGACCACAGGGGGTCAACTCCTACGAGCAGTACTTC
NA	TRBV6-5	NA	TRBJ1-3	CASRGPPGNTIYF	TGTGCCAGCAGGGGACCCCCTGGAAACACCATATATTTT
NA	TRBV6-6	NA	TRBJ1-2	CASSLAVAGYTF	TGTGCCAGCAGTCTGGCAGTGGCTGGCTACACCTTC
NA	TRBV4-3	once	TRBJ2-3	CASSQDLIGASTDTQYF	TGCGCCAGCAGCCAAGATCTTATCGGGGCAAGCACAGATACGCAGTATTTT
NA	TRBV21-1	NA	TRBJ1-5	CASSKATRNQPQHF	TGTGCCAGCAGCAAAGCCACCCGCAATCAGCCCCAGCATTTT
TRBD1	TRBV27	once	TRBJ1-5	CASSLSRTGFDQPQHF	TGTGCCAGCAGTTTATCCAGGACAGGGTTTGATCAGCCCCAGCATTTT
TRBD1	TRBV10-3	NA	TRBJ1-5	CAIRGQGDSQPQHF	TGTGCCATCAGAGGACAGGGGGATAGTCAGCCCCAGCATTTT
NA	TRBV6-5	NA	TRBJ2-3	CASRTGPADTQYF	TGTGCCAGCAGGACAGGCCCCGCGGATACGCAGTATTTT
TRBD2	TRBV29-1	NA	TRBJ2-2	CSVEKRGSTGELFF	TGCAGCGTTGAGAAGCGGGGCAGCACCGGGGAGCTGTTTTTT
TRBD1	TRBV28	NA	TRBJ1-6	CASRKNRGSDSPLHF	TGTGCCAGCAGAAAAAACAGGGGTAGCGATTCACCCCTCCACTTT
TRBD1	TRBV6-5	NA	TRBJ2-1	CASRRTGGDEQFF	TGTGCCAGCAGGCGGACAGGGGGCGATGAGCAGTTCTTC
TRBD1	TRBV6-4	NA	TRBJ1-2	CASSPGQGIYGYTF	TGTGCCAGCAGTCCGGGACAGGGGATCTATGGCTACACCTTC
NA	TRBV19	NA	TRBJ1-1	CASSRTEKKNTEAFF	TGTGCCAGTAGTCGGACAGAGAAAAAGAACACTGAAGCTTTCTTT
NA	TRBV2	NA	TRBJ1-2	CASSDEGADYGYTF	TGTGCCAGCAGTGACGAGGGCGCTGACTATGGCTACACCTTC
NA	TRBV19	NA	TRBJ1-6	CASSLYNSPLHF	TGTGCCAGTAGTCTTTATAATTCACCCCTCCACTTT
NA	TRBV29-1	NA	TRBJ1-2	CSVGRRPEGSSGYTF	TGCAGCGTTGGTAGGCGGCCAGAGGGTTCATCGGGCTACACCTTC
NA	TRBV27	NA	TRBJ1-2	CASSSTPGRGNYGYTF	TGTGCCAGCAGTTCCACCCCGGGACGGGGGAACTATGGCTACACCTTC
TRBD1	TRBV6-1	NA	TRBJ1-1	CASSEAQGETETFF	TGTGCCAGCAGTGAAGCGCAGGGGGAAACGGAGACTTTCTTT
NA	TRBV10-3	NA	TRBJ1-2	CAIRAASSYGYTF	TGTGCCATCAGAGCAGCTTCTAGCTATGGCTACACCTTC
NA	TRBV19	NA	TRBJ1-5	CASSIEGQRRSLQPQHF	TGTGCCAGTAGTATTGAGGGCCAGCGGCGATCTCTTCAGCCCCAGCATTTT
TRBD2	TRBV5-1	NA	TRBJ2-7	CASSLGVAGGHEQYF	TGCGCCAGCAGCTTGGGAGTAGCGGGGGGGCATGAGCAGTACTTC
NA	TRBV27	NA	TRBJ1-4	CASSSGQNEKLFF	TGTGCCAGCAGTTCCGGACAGAATGAAAAACTGTTTTTT
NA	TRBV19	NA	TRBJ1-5	CASAPREGRAWKQPQHF	TGTGCCAGTGCCCCCAGGGAAGGCCGAGCGTGGAAGCAGCCCCAGCATTTT
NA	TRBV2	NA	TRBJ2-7	CASRLDSVEQYF	TGTGCCAGCAGACTGGACAGTGTCGAGCAGTACTTC
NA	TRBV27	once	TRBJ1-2	CASSSAGQDHYGYTF	TGTGCCAGCAGCTCAGCTGGGCAGGATCACTATGGCTACACCTTC
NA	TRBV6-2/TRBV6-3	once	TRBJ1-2	CASSNQQEDYGYTF	TGTGCCAGCAGTAACCAACAGGAGGACTATGGCTACACCTTC
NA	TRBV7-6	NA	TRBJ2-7	CASSLAGGLEQYF	TGTGCCAGCAGCTTAGCGGGGGGGCTCGAGCAGTACTTC
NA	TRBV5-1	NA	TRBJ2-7	CASSEPNSYEQYF	TGCGCCAGCAGCGAACCAAACTCCTACGAGCAGTACTTC
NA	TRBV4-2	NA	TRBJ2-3	CASTPEASRSDTQYF	TGTGCCAGCACCCCCGAGGCTAGCAGATCAGATACGCAGTATTTT